This T cell receptor beta chain was profiled in a study of neurological immune-mediated disorders. Study-wide points: Subjects shared no identical expanded-clone CDR3 amino acid sequences, suggesting private TCR-beta repertoires in all groups.

MiXCR, run by TCRdb on the 5' RACE reads, gives a single entry per CDR3 protein. This sample has more than 100,000 distinct CDR3 sequences; 11% occur once, and the top ten carry about 3%. With regard to this clonotype: The antigen is undetermined.

V was clipped by 4 bases and J by 4 bases; unmatched bases: 11. There are 17 residues in the CDR3. The germline V gene has CDR1 SGDLS and CDR2 YYNGEE. Indicated time point: longitudinal time-point 3. The receptor was derived from a female donor with HTLV-1-associated myelopathy (HAM/TSP). The sample taken for sequencing was PBMCs. This chain joins TRBV9 and TRBJ2-6, with 7 nucleotides matching TRBD1. The CDR3 reads CASSPRQGGTGANVLTF. In nucleotides, the CDR3 is TGTGCCAGCAGCCCCAGACAGGGCGGAACGGGGGCCAACGTCCTGACTTTC.